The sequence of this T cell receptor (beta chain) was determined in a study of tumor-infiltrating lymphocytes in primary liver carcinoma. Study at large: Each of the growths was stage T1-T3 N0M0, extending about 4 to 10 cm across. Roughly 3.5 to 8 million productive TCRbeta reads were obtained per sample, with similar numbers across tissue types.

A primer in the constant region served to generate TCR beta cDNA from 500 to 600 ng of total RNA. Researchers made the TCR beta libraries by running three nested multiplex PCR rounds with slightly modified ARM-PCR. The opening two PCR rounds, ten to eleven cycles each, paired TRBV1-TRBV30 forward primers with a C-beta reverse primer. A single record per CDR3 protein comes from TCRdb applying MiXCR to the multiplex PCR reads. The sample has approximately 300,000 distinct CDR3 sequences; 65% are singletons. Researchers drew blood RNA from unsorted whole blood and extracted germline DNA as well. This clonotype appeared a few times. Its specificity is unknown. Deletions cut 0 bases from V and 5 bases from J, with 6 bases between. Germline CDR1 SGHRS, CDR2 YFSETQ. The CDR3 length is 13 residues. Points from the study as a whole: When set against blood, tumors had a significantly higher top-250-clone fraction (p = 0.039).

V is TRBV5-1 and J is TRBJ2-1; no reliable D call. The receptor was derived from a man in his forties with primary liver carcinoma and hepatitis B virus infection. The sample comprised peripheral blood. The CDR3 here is CASSLAQDNEQFF. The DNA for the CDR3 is TGCGCCAGCAGCTTGGCTCAGGACAATGAGCAGTTCTTC.